The following is a T cell receptor beta chain sequence with its context. Its binding antigen is unknown. Within one base of it there is no much larger clone, and no base qualities were kept. The collaborating institutions used their own protocols to collect whole blood in K2EDTA tubes. Collaborator samples were shipped for TCRbeta analysis as frozen whole blood, isolated PBMCs, or DNA extracted from either sample type. The CDR3 holds 14 amino acids from the cysteine to the phenylalanine. Just the 42-base CDR3 DNA is kept, in frame starting at base 1. V ends up 7 bases short and J 4 bases short, with an unmatched junction base count of 5. According to the germline V gene, CDR1 reads MNHEY and CDR2 reads SVGAGI. TCRbeta CDR3 regions were amplified from genomic DNA using the immunoSEQ Assay, a bias-controlled multiplex PCR. Under the source paper's analysis protocol: Within the assay, amplification of reference gene primers was used to estimate how many nucleated cells each sample contained. Sequence reads were collapsed and filtered to measure the absolute abundance of every unique TCRbeta CDR3 rearrangement. Productive Simpson clonality was computed per sample as the square root of Simpson's diversity index over productive rearrangements. Here the immuneACCESS table is served through TCRdb, limited to in-frame sequences with V and J called. Missing clones are a known gap in these copies; in checked studies unresolved V genes cover under half, and the rest lacks a known reason. D and trimming come from the DNA, and the V and J calls and clone size come from that table. The sample table holds about 54,000 clones, of which approximately 90% were seen once. The top ten clones comprise roughly 7% of the sample.

This specimen comes from a study of blood T cell repertoires in COVID-19 (dated by TCRdb to 2018 to 2020). In the study overall: The collaborator samples originated in the United States, Italy and Spain and spanned the acute and convalescent phases of COVID-19. The material from the prospective study consisted of cDNA or gDNA derived from T cells, B-cell-depleted T cells, or PBMCs. The dataset comprised deeply sampled blood TCRbeta repertoires from subjects exposed to, actively infected with, or recovered from COVID-19. The repertoires were released in a freely available public database meant as a resource for research on the immune response to SARS-CoV-2. The samples were drawn from two sources: the first 160 participants of the ongoing ImmuneRACE study, and 1,254 subjects contributed by 6 global collaborators. Sample metadata almost always included a de-identified subject ID, COVID-19 status, age in years and sex. Where HLA class I and class II types were available, the types were taken from metadata supplied by the sample provider, not from assay-based typing. General conclusions and limits of the study: Clinical and demographic metadata were provided uncurated, with the amount varying by source and participant.

Recombination linked TRBV6-5 to TRBJ1-5; 9 middle bases align to TRBD1. The sequence was obtained from an older woman with active or convalescent COVID-19. The sample was peripheral blood. In nucleotide form, the sequence is TGTGCCAGCACATCTGGGACAGGGAATCAGCCCCAGCATTTT. Its translation is CASTSGTGNQPQHF.